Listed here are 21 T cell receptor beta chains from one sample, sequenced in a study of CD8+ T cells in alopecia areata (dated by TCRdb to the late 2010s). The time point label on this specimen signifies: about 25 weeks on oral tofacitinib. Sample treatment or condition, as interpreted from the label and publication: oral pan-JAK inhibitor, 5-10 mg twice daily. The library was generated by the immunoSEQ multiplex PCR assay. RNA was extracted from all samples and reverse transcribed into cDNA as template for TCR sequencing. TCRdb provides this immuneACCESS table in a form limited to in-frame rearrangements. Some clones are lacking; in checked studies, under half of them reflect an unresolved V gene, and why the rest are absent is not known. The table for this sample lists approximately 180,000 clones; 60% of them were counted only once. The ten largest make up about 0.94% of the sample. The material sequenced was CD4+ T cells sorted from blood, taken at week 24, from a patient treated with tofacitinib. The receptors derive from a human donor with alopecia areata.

The CDR3 nucleotides are TGCAGCGTCGATTCAGGGGTCAGGAACACTGAAGCTTTCTTT. Translating gives CSVDSGVRNTEAFF. This chain joins TRBV29-1 and TRBJ1-1, with a weak D call TRBD1 (6 bases). Trimming took off 6 bases at V and 1 base at J, with 15 bases between the two ends. Germline CDR1 SQVTM, CDR2 ANQGSEA. This CDR3 comprises 14 residues.

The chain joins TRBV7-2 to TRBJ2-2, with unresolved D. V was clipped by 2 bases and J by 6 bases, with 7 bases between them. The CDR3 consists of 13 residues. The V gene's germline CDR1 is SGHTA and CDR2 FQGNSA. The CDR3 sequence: CASSLIGAGELFF. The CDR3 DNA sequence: TGTGCCAGCAGCTTAATCGGCGCCGGGGAGCTGTTTTTT.

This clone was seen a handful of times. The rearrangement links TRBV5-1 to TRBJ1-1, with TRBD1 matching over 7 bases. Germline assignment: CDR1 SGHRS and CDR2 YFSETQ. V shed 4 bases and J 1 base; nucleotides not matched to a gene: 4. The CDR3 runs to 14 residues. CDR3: CASSPGTANTEAFF. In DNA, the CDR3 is TGCGCCAGCAGCCCCGGGACAGCGAACACTGAAGCTTTCTTT.

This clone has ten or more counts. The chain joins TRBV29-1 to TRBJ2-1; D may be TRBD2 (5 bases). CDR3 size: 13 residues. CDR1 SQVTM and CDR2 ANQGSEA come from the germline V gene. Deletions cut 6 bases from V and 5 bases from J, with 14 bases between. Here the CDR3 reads CSVGGSANNEQFF. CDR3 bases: TGCAGCGTCGGAGGCTCCGCTAACAATGAGCAGTTCTTC.

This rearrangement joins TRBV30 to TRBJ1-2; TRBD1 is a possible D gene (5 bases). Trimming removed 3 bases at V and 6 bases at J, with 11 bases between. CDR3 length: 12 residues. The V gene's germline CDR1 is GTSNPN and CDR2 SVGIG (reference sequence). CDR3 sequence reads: CAWRGVGDGYTF. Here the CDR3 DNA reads TGTGCCTGGAGAGGGGTTGGGGATGGCTACACCTTC.

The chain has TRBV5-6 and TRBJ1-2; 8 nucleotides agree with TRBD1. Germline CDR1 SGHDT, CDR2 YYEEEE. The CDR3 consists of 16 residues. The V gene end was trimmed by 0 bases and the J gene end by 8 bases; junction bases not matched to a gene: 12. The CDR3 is CASSLVGQGGSGGYTF. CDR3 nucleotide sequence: TGTGCCAGCAGCTTGGTCGGACAGGGAGGTTCGGGAGGCTACACCTTC.

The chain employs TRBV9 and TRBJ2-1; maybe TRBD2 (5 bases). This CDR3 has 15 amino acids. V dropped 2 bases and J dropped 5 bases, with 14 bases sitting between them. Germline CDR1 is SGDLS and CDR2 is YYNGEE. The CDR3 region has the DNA TGTGCCAGCAGCGTGGGGAGTATACCAAACAATGAGCAGTTCTTC. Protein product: CASSVGSIPNNEQFF.

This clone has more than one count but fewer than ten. This CDR3 is CAISDLYSSGANVLTF. The CDR3 DNA reads TGTGCCATCAGTGACCTCTACAGCTCTGGGGCCAACGTCCTGACTTTC. The V and J genes are TRBV10-3 and TRBJ2-6, with D uncertain. The germline V gene has CDR1 ENHRY and CDR2 SYGVKD. Trimming removed 3 bases at V and 0 bases at J, with 9 bases between. This CDR3 is built from 16 residues.

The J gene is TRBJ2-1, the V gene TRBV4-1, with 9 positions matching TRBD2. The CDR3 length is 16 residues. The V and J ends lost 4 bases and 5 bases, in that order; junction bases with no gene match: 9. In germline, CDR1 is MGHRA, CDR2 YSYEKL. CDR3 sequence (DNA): TGCGCCAGCAGCCCAGGCCGACTAGCGGATGACAATGAGCAGTTCTTC. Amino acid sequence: CASSPGRLADDNEQFF.

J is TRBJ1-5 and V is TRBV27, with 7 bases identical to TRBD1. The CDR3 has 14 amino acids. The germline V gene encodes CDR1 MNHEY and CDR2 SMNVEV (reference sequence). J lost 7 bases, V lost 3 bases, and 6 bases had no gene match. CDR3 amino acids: CASSLTGIGQPQHF. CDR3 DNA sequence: TGTGCCAGCAGTTTGACAGGGATTGGACAGCCCCAGCATTTT.

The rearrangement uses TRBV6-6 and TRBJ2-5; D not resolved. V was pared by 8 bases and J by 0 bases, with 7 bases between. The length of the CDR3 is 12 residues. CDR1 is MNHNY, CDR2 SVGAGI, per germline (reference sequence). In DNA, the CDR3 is TGTGCCAGCTGCCTTTACCAAGAGACCCAGTACTTC. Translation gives CASCLYQETQYF.

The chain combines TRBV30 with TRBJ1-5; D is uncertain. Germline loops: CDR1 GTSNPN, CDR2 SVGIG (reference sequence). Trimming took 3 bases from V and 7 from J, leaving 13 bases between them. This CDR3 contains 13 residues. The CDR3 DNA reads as TGTGCCTGGAGCCCACAGAGGTTGCAGCCCCAGCATTTT. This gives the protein CAWSPQRLQPQHF.

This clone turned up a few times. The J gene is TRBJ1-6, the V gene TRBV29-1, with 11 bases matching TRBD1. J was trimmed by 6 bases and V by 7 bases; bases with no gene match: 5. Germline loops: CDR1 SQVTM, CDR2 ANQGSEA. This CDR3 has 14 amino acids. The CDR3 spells CSARGQGVNSPLHF. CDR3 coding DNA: TGCAGCGCCAGGGGACAGGGGGTTAATTCACCCCTCCACTTT.

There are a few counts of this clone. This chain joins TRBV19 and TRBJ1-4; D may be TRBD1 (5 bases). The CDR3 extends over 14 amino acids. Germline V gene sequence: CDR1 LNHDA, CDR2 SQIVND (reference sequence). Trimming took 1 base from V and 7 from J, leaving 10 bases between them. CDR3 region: CASSIGQGFEKLFF. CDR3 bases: TGTGCCAGTAGTATAGGGCAGGGATTTGAAAAACTGTTTTTT. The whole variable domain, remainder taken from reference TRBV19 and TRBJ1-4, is DGGITQSPKYLFRKEGQNVTLSCEQNLNHDAMYWYRQDPGQGLRLIYYSQIVNDFQKGDIAEGYSVSREKKESFPLTVTSAQKNPTAFYLCASSIGQGFEKLFFGSGTQLSVL.

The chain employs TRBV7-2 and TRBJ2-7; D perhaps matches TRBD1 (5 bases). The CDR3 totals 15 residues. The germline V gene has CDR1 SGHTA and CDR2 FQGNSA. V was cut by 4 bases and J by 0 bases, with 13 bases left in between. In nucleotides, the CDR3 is TGTGCCAGCAGCTCCGACAGAATACCCTCCTACGAGCAGTACTTC. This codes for CASSSDRIPSYEQYF.

The CDR3 sequence is CASSRRERDRFNQPQHF. CDR3 coding DNA: TGTGCCAGCAGCAGACGAGAACGGGACAGGTTCAATCAGCCCCAGCATTTT. The chain employs TRBV5-6 and TRBJ1-5, with 8 bases aligning to TRBD1. The CDR3 totals 17 residues. Unmatched junction bases numbered 12, after V lost 4 bases and J lost 3 bases. Germline CDR1 and CDR2: SGHDT and YYEEEE. Looking up the rest from reference TRBV5-6 and TRBJ1-5 gives the full variable domain: DAGVTQSPTHLIKTRGQQVTLRCSPKSGHDTVSWYQQALGQGPQFIFQYYEEEERQRGNFPDRFSGHQFPNYSSELNVNALLLGDSALYLCASSRRERDRFNQPQHFGDGTRLSIL.

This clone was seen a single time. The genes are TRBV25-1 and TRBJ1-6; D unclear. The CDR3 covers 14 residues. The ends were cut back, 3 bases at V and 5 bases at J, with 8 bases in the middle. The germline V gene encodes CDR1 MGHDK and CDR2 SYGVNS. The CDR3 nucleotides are TGTGCCAGCAGTGATTCCCCTGATAATTCACCCCTCCACTTT. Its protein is CASSDSPDNSPLHF.

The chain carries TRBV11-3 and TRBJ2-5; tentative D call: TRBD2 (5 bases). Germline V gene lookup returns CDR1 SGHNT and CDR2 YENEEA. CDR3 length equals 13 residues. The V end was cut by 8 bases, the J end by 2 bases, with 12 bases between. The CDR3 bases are TGTGCCAGCCGTAGTCGGGGTCAAGAGACCCAGTACTTC. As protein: CASRSRGQETQYF.

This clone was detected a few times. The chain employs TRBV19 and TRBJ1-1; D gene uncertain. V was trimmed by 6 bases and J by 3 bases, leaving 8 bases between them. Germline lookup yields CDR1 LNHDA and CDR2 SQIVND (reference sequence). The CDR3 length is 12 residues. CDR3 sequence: CASSRTYTEAFF. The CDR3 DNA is TGTGCCAGTAGCAGAACTTACACTGAAGCTTTCTTT.

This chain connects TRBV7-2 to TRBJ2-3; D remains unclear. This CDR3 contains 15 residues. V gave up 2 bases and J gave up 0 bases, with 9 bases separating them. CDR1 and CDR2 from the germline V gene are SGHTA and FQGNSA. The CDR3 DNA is TGTGCCAGCAGCTTATTGATAGCTAGCACAGATACGCAGTATTTT. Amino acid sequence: CASSLLIASTDTQYF.

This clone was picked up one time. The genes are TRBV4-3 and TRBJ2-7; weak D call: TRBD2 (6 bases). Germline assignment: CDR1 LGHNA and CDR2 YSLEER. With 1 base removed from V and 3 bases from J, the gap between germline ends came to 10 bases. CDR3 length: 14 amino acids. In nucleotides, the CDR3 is TGCGCCAGCAGCCAAGCGGAGGGTTTCTACGAGCAGTACTTC. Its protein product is CASSQAEGFYEQYF.